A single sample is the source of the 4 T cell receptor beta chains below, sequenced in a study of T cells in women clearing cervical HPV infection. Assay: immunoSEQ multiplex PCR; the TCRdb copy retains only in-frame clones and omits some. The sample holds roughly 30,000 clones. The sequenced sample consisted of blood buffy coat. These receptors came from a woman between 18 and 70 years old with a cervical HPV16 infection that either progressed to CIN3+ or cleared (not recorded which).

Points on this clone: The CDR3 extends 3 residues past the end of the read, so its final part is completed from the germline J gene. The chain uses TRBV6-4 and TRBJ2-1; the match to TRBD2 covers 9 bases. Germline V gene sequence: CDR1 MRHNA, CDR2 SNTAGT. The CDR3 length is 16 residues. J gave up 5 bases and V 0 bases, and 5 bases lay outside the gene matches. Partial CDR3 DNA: TGTGCCAGCAGTGACTCCGCGCTAGCGGGACACAATGAG. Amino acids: CASSDSALAGHNE. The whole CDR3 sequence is CASSDSALAGHNEQFF.

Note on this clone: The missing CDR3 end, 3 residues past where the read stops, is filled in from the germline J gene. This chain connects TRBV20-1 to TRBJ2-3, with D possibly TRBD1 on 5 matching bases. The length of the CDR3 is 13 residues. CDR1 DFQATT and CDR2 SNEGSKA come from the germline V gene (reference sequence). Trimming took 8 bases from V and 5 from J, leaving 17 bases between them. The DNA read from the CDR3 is TGCAGTTTTTACTCAGGGAAGGAAGATACG. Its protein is CSFYSGKEDT. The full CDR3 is CSFYSGKEDTQYF.

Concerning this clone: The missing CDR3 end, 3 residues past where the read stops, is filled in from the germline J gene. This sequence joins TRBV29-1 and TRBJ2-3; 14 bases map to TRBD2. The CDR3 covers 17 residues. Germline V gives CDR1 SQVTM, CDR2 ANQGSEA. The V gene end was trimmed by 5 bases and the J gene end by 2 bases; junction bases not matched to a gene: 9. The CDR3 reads CSVRRLAGGLNTDTQYF. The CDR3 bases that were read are TGCAGCGTTAGAAGACTAGCGGGGGGGCTCAACACAGATACG.

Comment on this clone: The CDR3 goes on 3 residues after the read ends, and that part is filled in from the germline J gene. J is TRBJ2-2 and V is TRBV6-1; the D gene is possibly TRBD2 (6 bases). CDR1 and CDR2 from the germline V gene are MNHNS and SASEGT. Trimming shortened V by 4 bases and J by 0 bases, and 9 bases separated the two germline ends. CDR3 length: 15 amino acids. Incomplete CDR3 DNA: TGTGCCAGCAGTGGTGGCGGGGCGAACACCGGGGAG. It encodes CASSGGGANTGE. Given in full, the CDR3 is CASSGGGANTGELFF.